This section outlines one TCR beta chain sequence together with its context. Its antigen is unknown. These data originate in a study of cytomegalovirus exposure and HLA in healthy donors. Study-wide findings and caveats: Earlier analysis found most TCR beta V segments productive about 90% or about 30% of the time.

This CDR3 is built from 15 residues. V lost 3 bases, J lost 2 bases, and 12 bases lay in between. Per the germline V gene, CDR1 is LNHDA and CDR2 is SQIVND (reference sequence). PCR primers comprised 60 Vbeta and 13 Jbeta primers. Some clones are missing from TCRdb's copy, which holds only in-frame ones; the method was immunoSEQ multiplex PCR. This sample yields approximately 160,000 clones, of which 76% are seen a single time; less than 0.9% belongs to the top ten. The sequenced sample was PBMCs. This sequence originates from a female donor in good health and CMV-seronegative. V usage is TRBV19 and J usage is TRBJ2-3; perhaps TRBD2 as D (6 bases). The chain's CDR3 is CASSIRTGVTDTQYF. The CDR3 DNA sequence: TGTGCCAGTAGTATCAGGACGGGGGTCACAGATACGCAGTATTTT.